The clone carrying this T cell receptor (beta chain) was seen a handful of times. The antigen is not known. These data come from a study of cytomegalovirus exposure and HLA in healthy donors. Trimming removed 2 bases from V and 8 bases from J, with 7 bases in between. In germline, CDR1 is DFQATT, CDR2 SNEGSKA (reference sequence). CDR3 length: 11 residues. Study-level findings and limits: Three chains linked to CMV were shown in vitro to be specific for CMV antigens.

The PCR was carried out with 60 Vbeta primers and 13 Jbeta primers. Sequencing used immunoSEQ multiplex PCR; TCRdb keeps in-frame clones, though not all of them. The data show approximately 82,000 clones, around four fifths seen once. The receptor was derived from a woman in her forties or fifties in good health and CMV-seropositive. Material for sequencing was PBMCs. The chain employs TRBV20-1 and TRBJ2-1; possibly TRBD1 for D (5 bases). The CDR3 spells CSARSRDEQFF. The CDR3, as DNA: TGCAGTGCTAGAAGCAGGGATGAGCAGTTCTTC.